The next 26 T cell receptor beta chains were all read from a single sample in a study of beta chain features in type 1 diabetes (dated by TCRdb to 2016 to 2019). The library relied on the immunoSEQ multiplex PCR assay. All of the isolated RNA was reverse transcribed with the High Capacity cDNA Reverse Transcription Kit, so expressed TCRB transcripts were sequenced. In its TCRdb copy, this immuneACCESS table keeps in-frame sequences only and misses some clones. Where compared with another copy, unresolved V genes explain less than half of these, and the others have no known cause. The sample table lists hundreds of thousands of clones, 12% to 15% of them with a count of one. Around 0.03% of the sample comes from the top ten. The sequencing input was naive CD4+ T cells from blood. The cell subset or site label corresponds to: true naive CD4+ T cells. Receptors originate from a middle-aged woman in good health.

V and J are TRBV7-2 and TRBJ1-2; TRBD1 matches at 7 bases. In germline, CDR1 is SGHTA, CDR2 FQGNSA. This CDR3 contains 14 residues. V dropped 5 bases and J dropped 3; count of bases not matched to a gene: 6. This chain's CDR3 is CASSRQGLDYGYTF. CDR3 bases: TGTGCCAGCAGCAGACAGGGCCTAGACTATGGCTACACCTTC.

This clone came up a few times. The CDR3 DNA reads TGTGCCAGCAGCCGGTTCGAAGATACGCAGTATTTT. This translates into CASSRFEDTQYF. The chain uses TRBV11-2 and TRBJ2-3; D is uncertain. From germline, CDR1 is SGHAT and CDR2 FQNNGV. V shed 5 bases and J shed 5 bases, with 8 bases lying between them. The CDR3 is made up of 12 amino acids.

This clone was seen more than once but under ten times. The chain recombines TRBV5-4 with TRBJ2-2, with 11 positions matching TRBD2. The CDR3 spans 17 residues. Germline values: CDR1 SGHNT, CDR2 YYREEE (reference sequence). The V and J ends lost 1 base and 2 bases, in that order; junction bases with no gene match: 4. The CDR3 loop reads CASSLLAGGFNTGELFF. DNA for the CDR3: TGTGCCAGCAGCTTGCTAGCGGGGGGCTTTAACACCGGGGAGCTGTTTTTT.

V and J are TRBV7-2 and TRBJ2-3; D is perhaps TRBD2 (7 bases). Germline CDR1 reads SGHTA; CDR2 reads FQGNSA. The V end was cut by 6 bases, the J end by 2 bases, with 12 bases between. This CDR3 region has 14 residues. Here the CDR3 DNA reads TGTGCCAGCAGAAAAGGGGGGGCCACAGATACGCAGTATTTT. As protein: CASRKGGATDTQYF.

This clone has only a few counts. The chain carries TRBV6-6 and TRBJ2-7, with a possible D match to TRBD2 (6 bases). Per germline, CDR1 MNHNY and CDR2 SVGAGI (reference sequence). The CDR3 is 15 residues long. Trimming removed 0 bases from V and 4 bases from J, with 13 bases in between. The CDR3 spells CASSYSTWRGYEQYF. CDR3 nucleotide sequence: TGTGCCAGCAGTTACTCGACGTGGAGGGGTTACGAGCAGTACTTC.

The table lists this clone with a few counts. The CDR3 nucleotides read TGTGCCAGTAGTTTCAGGGGGGAAGGCACTGAAGCTTTCTTT. As protein: CASSFRGEGTEAFF. This chain links TRBV19 with TRBJ1-1, with 7 bases matching TRBD1. CDR3 length: 14 residues. Germline CDR1 reads LNHDA; CDR2 reads SQIVND (reference sequence). Unmatched junction bases numbered 7, after V lost 5 bases and J lost 4 bases.

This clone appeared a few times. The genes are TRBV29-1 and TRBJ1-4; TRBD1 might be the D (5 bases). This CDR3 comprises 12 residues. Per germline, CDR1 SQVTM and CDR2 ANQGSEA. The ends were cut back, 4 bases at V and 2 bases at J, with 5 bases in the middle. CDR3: CSVGQTNEKLFF. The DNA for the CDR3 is TGCAGCGTTGGACAGACTAATGAAAAACTGTTTTTT. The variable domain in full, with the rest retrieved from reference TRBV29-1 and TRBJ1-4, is SAVISQKPSRDICQRGTSLTIQCQVDSQVTMMFWYRQQPGQSLTLIATANQGSEATYESGFVIDKFPISRPNLTFSTLTVSNMSPEDSSIYLCSVGQTNEKLFFGSGTQLSVL.

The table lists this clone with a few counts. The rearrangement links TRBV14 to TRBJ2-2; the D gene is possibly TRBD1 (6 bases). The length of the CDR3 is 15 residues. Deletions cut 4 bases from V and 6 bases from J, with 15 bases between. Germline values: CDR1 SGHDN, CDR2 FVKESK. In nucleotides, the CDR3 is TGTGCCAGCAGCCCGCGATACAGGGATGCCGGGGAGCTGTTTTTT. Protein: CASSPRYRDAGELFF.

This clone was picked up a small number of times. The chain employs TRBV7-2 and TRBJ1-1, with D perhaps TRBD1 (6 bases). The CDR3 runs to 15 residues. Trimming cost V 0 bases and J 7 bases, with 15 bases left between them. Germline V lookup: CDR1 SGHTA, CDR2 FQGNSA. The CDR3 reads CASSLAGGASGEAFF. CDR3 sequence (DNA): TGTGCCAGCAGCTTAGCTGGGGGCGCCTCGGGTGAAGCTTTCTTT.

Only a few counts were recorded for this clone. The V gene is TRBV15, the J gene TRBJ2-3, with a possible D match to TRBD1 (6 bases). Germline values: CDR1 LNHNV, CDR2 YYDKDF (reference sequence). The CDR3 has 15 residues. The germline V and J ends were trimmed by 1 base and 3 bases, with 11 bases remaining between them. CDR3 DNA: TGTGCCACCAGCAGAGTTGGACAGACAACAGATACGCAGTATTTT. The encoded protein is CATSRVGQTTDTQYF.

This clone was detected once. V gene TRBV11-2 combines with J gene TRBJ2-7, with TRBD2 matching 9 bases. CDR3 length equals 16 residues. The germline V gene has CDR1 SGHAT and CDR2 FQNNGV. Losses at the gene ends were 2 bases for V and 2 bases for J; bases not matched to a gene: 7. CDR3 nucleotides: TGTGCCAGCAGCTTAAGGGCTAGCGGGGCGACCTACGAGCAGTACTTC. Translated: CASSLRASGATYEQYF.

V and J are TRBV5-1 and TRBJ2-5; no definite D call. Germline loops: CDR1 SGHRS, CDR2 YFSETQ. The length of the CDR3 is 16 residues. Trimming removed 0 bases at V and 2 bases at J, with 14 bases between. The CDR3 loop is CASSLGLLSSQETQYF. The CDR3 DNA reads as TGCGCCAGCAGCTTGGGGTTACTGTCTAGTCAAGAGACCCAGTACTTC.

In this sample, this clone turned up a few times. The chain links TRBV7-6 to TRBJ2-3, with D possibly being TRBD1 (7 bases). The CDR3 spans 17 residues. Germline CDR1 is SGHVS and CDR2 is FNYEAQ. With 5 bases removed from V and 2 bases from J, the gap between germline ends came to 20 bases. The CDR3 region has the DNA TGTGCCAGCAGCGACCCTACAAGGAGGGGGCTCACAGATACGCAGTATTTT. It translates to CASSDPTRRGLTDTQYF.

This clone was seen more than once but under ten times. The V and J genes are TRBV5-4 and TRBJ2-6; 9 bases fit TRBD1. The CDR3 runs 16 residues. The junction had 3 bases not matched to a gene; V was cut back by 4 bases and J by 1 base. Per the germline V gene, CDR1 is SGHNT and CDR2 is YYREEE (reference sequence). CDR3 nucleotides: TGTGCCAGCAGCCCCGGACAGGGGTCTGGGGCCAACGTCCTGACTTTC. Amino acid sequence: CASSPGQGSGANVLTF.

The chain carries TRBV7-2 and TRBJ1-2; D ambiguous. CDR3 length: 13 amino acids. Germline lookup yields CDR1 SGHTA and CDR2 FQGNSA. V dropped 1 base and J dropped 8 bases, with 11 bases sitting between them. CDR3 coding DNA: TGTGCCAGCAGCTTAGAAAGGGCGGGGGGCTACACCTTC. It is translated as CASSLERAGGYTF.

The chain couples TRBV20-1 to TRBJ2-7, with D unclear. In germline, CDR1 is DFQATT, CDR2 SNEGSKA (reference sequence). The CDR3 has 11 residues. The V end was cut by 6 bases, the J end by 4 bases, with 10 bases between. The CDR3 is CSAPSGYEQYF. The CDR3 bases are TGCAGTGCCCCGTCAGGATACGAGCAGTACTTC.

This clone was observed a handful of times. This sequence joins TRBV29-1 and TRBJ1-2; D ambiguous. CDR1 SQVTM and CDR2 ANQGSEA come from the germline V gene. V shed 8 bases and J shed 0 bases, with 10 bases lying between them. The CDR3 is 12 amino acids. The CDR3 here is CSPLGPNYGYTF. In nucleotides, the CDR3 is TGCAGCCCCCTGGGCCCTAACTATGGCTACACCTTC.

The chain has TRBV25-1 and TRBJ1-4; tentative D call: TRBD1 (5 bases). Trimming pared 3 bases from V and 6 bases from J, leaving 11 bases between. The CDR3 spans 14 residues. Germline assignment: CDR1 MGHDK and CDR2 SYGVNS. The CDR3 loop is CASSDPGLDEKLFF. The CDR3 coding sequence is TGTGCCAGCAGTGATCCGGGACTGGATGAAAAACTGTTTTTT.

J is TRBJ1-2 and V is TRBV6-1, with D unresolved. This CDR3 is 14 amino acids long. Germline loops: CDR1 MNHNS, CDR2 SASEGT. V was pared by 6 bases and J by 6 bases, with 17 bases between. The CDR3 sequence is CASSADYRWDGYTF. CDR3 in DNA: TGTGCCAGCAGCGCGGACTATCGATGGGATGGCTACACCTTC.

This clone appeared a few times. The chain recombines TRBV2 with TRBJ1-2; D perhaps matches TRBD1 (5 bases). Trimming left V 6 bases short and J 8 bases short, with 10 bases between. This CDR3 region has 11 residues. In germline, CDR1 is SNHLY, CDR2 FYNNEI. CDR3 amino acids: CASRGRGGYTF. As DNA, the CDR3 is TGTGCCAGCAGGGGGAGGGGCGGCTACACCTTC.

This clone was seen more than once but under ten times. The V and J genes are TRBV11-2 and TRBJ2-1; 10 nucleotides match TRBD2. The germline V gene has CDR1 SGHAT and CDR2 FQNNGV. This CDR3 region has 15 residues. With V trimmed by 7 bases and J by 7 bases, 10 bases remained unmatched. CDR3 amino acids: CASTRQGAGGNEQFF. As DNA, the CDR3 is TGTGCCAGCACCCGACAGGGAGCGGGGGGGAATGAGCAGTTCTTC. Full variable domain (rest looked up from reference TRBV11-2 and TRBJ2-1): EAGVAQSPRYKIIEKRQSVAFWCNPISGHATLYWYQQILGQGPKLLIQFQNNGVVDDSQLPKDRFSAERLKGVDSTLKIQPAKLEDSAVYLCASTRQGAGGNEQFFGPGTRLTVL.

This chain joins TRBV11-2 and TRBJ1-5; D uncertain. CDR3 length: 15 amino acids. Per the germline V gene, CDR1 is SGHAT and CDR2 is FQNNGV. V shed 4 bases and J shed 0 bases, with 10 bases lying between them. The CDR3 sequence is CASSSGPYSNQPQHF. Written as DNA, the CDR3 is TGTGCCAGCAGCTCAGGTCCATATAGCAATCAGCCCCAGCATTTT. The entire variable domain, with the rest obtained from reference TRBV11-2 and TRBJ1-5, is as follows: EAGVAQSPRYKIIEKRQSVAFWCNPISGHATLYWYQQILGQGPKLLIQFQNNGVVDDSQLPKDRFSAERLKGVDSTLKIQPAKLEDSAVYLCASSSGPYSNQPQHFGDGTRLSIL.

This chain's CDR3 is CASRPTANYGYTF. In DNA, the CDR3 is TGTGCCAGCAGGCCGACAGCTAACTATGGCTACACCTTC. The genes are TRBV7-2 and TRBJ1-2, with D tentatively TRBD1 (5 bases). The germline CDR1 and CDR2 sequences are SGHTA and FQGNSA. V gave up 6 bases and J gave up 0 bases, with 8 bases separating them. This CDR3 spans 13 amino acids.

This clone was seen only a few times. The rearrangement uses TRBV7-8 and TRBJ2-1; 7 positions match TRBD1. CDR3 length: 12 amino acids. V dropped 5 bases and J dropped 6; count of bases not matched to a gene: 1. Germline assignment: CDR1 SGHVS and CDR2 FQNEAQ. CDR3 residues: CASSNRGNEQFF. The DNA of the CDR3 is TGTGCCAGCAGCAACAGGGGCAATGAGCAGTTCTTC. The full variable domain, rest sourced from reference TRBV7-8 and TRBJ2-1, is GAGVSQSPRYKVAKRGQDVALRCDPISGHVSLFWYQQALGQGPEFLTYFQNEAQLDKSGLPSDRFFAERPEGSVSTLKIQRTQQEDSAVYLCASSNRGNEQFFGPGTRLTVL.

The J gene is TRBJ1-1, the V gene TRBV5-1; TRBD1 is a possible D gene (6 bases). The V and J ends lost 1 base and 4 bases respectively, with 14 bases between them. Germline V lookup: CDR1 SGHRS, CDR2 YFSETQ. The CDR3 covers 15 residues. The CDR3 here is CASSLPPGQSTEAFF. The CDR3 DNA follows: TGCGCCAGCAGCTTGCCCCCGGGACAAAGCACTGAAGCTTTCTTT.

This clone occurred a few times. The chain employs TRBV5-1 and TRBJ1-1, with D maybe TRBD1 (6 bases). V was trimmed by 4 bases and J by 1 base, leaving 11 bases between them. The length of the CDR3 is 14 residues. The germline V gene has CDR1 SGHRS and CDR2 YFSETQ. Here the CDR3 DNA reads TGCGCCAGCAGCGGAACCAGGGGGAACACTGAAGCTTTCTTT. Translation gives CASSGTRGNTEAFF. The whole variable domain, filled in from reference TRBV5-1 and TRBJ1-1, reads KAGVTQTPRYLIKTRGQQVTLSCSPISGHRSVSWYQQTPGQGLQFLFEYFSETQRNKGNFPGRFSGRQFSNSRSEMNVSTLELGDSALYLCASSGTRGNTEAFFGQGTRLTVV.